These 9 T cell receptor beta chains were sequenced from one sample in a study of blood T cell repertoires in COVID-19. Profiling relied on immunoSEQ multiplex PCR, and the TCRdb table lists in-frame clones only, not all of them. The sample includes 130,000 to 150,000 clones, about 86% of them seen just once. The sample was peripheral blood. The receptors originated from a woman aged 40-49 years with acute or convalescent COVID-19.

V usage is TRBV12-3 or TRBV12-4 and J usage is TRBJ1-5, with D hard to call. The CDR3 extends over 13 amino acids. The ends were cut back, 7 bases at V and 6 bases at J, with 13 bases in the middle. CDR3 in amino acids: CASTSPPGQPQHF. The CDR3 DNA reads as TGTGCCAGCACTTCGCCCCCGGGTCAGCCCCAGCATTTT.

To note about this clone: The junction shows a germline mismatch at one end, possibly a read error. The chain joins TRBV7-7 to TRBJ2-5; 8 bases align to TRBD1. Germline CDR1 SSHAT, CDR2 FNYEAQ (reference sequence). The CDR3 is 15 amino acids. CDR3 amino acids: CASSIMTGAQETQYF. For the CDR3, the DNA is TGTGCTAGCAGCATAATGACAGGGGCTCAAGAGACCCAGTACTTC. Full variable domain (outside the CDR3, taken from reference TRBV7-7 and TRBJ2-5): GAGVSQSPRYKVTKRGQDVTLRCDPISSHATLYWYQQALGQGPEFLTYFNYEAQPDKSGLPSDRFSAERPEGSISTLTIQRTEQRDSAMYRCASSIMTGAQETQYFGPGTRLLVL.

This chain links TRBV19 with TRBJ2-7, with TRBD1 identical over 7 bases. From germline, CDR1 is LNHDA and CDR2 SQIVND (reference sequence). Trimming took 8 bases from V and 2 from J; bases not matched to a gene: 3. CDR3 length equals 12 residues. CDR3 DNA sequence: TGTGCCAGTGGGGACAGCCCCTACGAGCAGTACTTC. This sequence encodes CASGDSPYEQYF.

This chain connects TRBV30 to TRBJ2-2; 7 bases map to TRBD2. The CDR3 totals 14 residues. Per germline, CDR1 GTSNPN and CDR2 SVGIG (reference sequence). J lost 8 bases, V lost 2 bases, and 8 bases had no gene match. The CDR3 is CAWSWSGVAGELFF. For the CDR3, the DNA is TGTGCCTGGAGTTGGAGCGGGGTGGCTGGGGAGCTGTTTTTT.

This sequence joins TRBV19 and TRBJ1-2; 10 positions match TRBD1. The V segment lost 8 bases and the J segment 7 bases; nucleotides outside the gene matches: 13. The CDR3 contains 15 residues. Germline assignment: CDR1 LNHDA and CDR2 SQIVND (reference sequence). The CDR3 loop is CASYPQTGGYGGYTF. CDR3 in DNA: TGTGCCAGTTACCCACAGACAGGGGGCTATGGTGGCTACACCTTC.

The chain carries TRBV29-1 and TRBJ1-1; D is ambiguous. Germline V gives CDR1 SQVTM, CDR2 ANQGSEA. The CDR3 is 10 amino acids. Trimming stripped 0 bases from V and 10 bases from J, with 6 bases between. The CDR3 loop is CSVEDGLAFF. CDR3 sequence (DNA): TGCAGCGTTGAAGATGGCTTAGCTTTCTTT.

The CDR3 DNA reads TGTGCCAGCAGCTCAGGGACAGGGGGCAATGAGCAGTTCTTC. It translates to CASSSGTGGNEQFF. V and J are TRBV7-9 and TRBJ2-1, with TRBD1 matching 11 bases. From germline, CDR1 is SEHNR and CDR2 FQNEAQ (reference sequence). The CDR3 has 14 amino acids. Germline trimming cut 4 bases from V and 6 bases from J; bases unmatched to any gene: 2.

In this sample, this clone turned up a few times. Because the CDR3 is missing its conserved closing phenylalanine or tryptophan, this is likely a read error. It is unclear where the CDR3 begins or ends on the DNA, so no DNA is shown, and the CDR3 is as TCRdb lists it. CDR3 region: CASSQDPLRGPEAY. The genes are TRBV4-3 and TRBJ1-2; whether TRBD1, the table's D call, matches the DNA was not checked. CDR1 is LGHNA and CDR2 is YSLEER in the germline V gene. Inclusive of both ends, the CDR3 amounts to 14 amino acids.

The V call is TRBV7-3, the J call TRBJ2-1, with 8 bases aligning to TRBD1. Germline trimming cut 2 bases from V and 13 bases from J; bases unmatched to any gene: 7. CDR1 and CDR2 (germline): SGHTA, FQGTGA. The CDR3 is made up of 13 amino acids. CDR3 DNA: TGTGCCAGCAGCTTAGCAAGGGACAGGCCCCAGTTCTTC. It translates to CASSLARDRPQFF.